A selection of T cell receptor beta chains follows, all from one sample in a study of PD-1 blockade in classical Hodgkin lymphoma. Method: immunoSEQ multiplex PCR; TCRdb's copy keeps in-frame clones and lacks some. Of 20,000 to 30,000 clones in the sample, around 63% are singletons; the top ten hold about 3.3%. This material consisted of peripheral blood mononuclear cells (PBMCs), taken at baseline. These TCRs come from a human donor with classical Hodgkin lymphoma. Both conserved end residues are part of each CDR3. Each record gives: J gene, D gene, CDR3 length, V gene, CDR3 DNA, CDR3 protein. A D gene is named only where the DNA matches it firmly.

TRBJ1-2,NA,13,TRBV6-5,TGTGCCAGCAGTTACCTTGGCGGGTATGGCTACACCTTC,CASSYLGGYGYTF
TRBJ2-2,NA,9,TRBV5-1,TGCGCCAGCGACAGGGAGCTGTTTTTT,CASDRELFF
TRBJ2-7,NA,13,TRBV7-6,TGTGCCAGCAGCTTAGCATCAGCCTACGAGCAGTACTTC,CASSLASAYEQYF
TRBJ1-1,NA,16,TRBV4-1,TGCGCCAGCAGCCAAGATACTAGCGAGGGGGGCCCTGAAGCTTTCTTT,CASSQDTSEGGPEAFF
TRBJ1-1,NA,13,TRBV11-2,TGTGCCAGCAGCTTCGGGGGGAACACTGAAGCTTTCTTT,CASSFGGNTEAFF
TRBJ2-2,NA,14,TRBV4-2,TGTGCCAGCAGCCAAGGCCCCGCAACCGGGGAGCTGTTTTTT,CASSQGPATGELFF
TRBJ2-5,TRBD2,12,TRBV28,TGTGCCAGCACGGGACTACAAGAGACCCAGTACTTC,CASTGLQETQYF
TRBJ2-7,NA,15,TRBV27,TGTGCCAGCAGTTTAGGGGCAGGGGTTAGGTACGAGCAGTACTTC,CASSLGAGVRYEQYF
TRBJ2-1,TRBD1,13,TRBV27,TGTGCCAGCAGTTTTTCGACAGGGAATGAGCAGTTCTTC,CASSFSTGNEQFF
TRBJ1-1,NA,16,TRBV5-6,TGTGCCAGCAGCGTTGTGGCCCCGGCAGGGGACGCTGAAGCTTTCTTT,CASSVVAPAGDAEAFF